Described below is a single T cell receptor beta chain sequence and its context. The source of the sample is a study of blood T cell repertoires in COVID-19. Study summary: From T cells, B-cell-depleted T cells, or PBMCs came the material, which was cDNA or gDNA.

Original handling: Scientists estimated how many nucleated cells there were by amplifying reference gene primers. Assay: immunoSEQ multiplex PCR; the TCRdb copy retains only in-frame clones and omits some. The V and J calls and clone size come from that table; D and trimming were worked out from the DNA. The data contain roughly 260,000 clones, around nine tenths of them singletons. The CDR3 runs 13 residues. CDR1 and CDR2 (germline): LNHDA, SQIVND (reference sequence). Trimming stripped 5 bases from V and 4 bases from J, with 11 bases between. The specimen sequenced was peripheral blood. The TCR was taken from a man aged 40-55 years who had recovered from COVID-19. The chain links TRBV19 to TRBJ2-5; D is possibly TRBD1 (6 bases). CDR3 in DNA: TGTGCCAGTAGTTTGCAGGGGCTAGAGACCCAGTACTTC. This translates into CASSLQGLETQYF.